This T cell receptor (beta chain) was sequenced for a study of siplizumab effects on memory and regulatory T cells. Study-level findings and limits: Memory cells seemed less diverse than naive T cells, which also seemed major contributors to the alloresponse. Researchers could map only a minor fraction of alloreactive clones to unstimulated subsets.

Around 94,000 TCR templates underwent assay in each sample. Method: immunoSEQ multiplex PCR; TCRdb's copy keeps in-frame clones and lacks some. Here the sample spans approximately 94,000 clones, about 95% being singletons. Germline V lookup: CDR1 SEHNR, CDR2 FQNEAQ (reference sequence). The CDR3 has 14 residues. Deletions cut 5 bases from V and 5 bases from J, with 13 bases between. Worth noting for this clone: What it recognizes is unknown.

The origin of this receptor is a human donor in good health. Sequenced: non-Treg CD4+ T cells sorted from blood. This chain joins TRBV7-9 and TRBJ1-5, with D possibly matching TRBD1 (5 bases). CDR3: CASSQWGEDQPQHF. The CDR3 DNA follows: TGTGCCAGCAGCCAATGGGGGGAGGATCAGCCCCAGCATTTT.